The rows below give T cell receptor beta chains drawn from one sample of a study of CD8+CD57+ T cells in acquired aplastic anemia. MiXCR, run by TCRdb on the reads, gives a single entry per CDR3 protein. The table records some 190,000 distinct CDR3 sequences, around half of them present only once. Sequenced material: sorted CD4+, CD8+, or CD8+CD57+ T cells (not recorded which) from PBMCs. These receptors all stem from a human donor in good health. CDR3s include the opening cysteine and the closing phenylalanine or tryptophan. D genes are given only for firm matches. Not all rows give a size; the values are once, few, many and, for expanded clones, a class.

TRBV5-4	many	TRBJ1-1	TRBD1	TGTGCCAGCAGCAGGCGGGACAGAGACACTGAAGCTTTCTTT	CASSRRDRDTEAFF
TRBV7-3	many	TRBJ2-7	TRBD1	TGTGCCAGCAGCATATCCTCGGACAGGGGCTACGAGCAGTACTTC	CASSISSDRGYEQYF
TRBV24-1	many	TRBJ2-1	.	TGTGCCACCAGTGATGGGGGCCTGGACAGTAATGAGCAGTTCTTC	CATSDGGLDSNEQFF
TRBV2	.	TRBJ1-2	.	TGTGCCAGCAGTGAATGGGGGCCTGGCTACACCTTC	CASSEWGPGYTF
TRBV7-9	many	TRBJ1-4	TRBD1	TGTGCCAGCAGCTTGTCCAGGGGGAGTGAAAAACTGTTTTTT	CASSLSRGSEKLFF
TRBV29-1	.	TRBJ1-4	.	TGCAGCGCCCGGTGGGGGGCAGGGGAAAAACTGTTTTTT	CSARWGAGEKLFF
TRBV11-3	.	TRBJ2-4	.	TGTGCCAGCAGCTTCTCTCCAGCCAACTTCAAAAACATTCAGTACTTC	CASSFSPANFKNIQYF
TRBV5-1	many	TRBJ2-4	TRBD1	TGCGCCAGGGGACAGGAAAACATTCAGTACTTC	CARGQENIQYF
TRBV19	many	TRBJ2-3	TRBD1	TGTGCCAGTAGTACCCTAGGTCTGGCAGGGGGTGTGAAAGATACGCAGTATTTT	CASSTLGLAGGVKDTQYF
TRBV15	.	TRBJ2-3	.	TGTGCCACCAGCAGAGGGAGTACAGATACGCAGTATTTT	CATSRGSTDTQYF
TRBV4-1	.	TRBJ2-3	.	TGCGCCAGCAGCGGGGCAGATACGCAGTATTTT	CASSGADTQYF
TRBV10-2	few	TRBJ2-1	.	TGCGCCAGCAGAGGCAGCGGGCCCTACAATGAGCAGTTCTTC	CASRGSGPYNEQFF
TRBV5-8	.	TRBJ2-3	.	TGTGCCAGCAGCTTGGAGACCGGCACAGATACGCAGTATTTT	CASSLETGTDTQYF
TRBV20-1	.	TRBJ1-1	.	TGCAGTGCTAGACGAGGGTTGGACACTGAAGCTTTCTTT	CSARRGLDTEAFF
TRBV5-1	.	TRBJ1-3	.	TGCGCCAGCAGCTCGGGATCCTCTGGAAACACCATATATTTT	CASSSGSSGNTIYF
TRBV20-1	.	TRBJ1-5	.	TGCAGTGCTCACAGGGTAGGGAGCAATCAGCCCCAGCATTTT	CSAHRVGSNQPQHF
TRBV6-1	many	TRBJ2-7	TRBD2	TGTGCCGGGGGACTAGCGGGAGGCCCCTACGAGCAGTACTTC	CAGGLAGGPYEQYF
TRBV5-1	many	TRBJ2-6	TRBD2	TGCGCCAGCAGCCTGGAGACTAGCGGGGTCTCTGGGGCCAACGTCCTGACTTTC	CASSLETSGVSGANVLTF
TRBV24-1	many	TRBJ2-1	TRBD2	TGTGCCACCAGCGACCCCGGGGCGAGCGGGAGAAGAGGTGAGCAGTTCTTC	CATSDPGASGRRGEQFF
TRBV20-1	.	TRBJ1-4	.	TGCAGTGCCGGTAGGGACGCCAGGAATGAAAAACTGTTTTTT	CSAGRDARNEKLFF
TRBV6-2/TRBV6-3	few	TRBJ2-3	TRBD1	TGTGCCAGCAGTTACTCGAGGCACAGGGGGCCCACAGATACGCAGTATTTT	CASSYSRHRGPTDTQYF
TRBV28	.	TRBJ1-5	.	TGTGCCAGCAGTTTATCCCATCAGCCCCAGCATTTT	CASSLSHQPQHF
TRBV20-1	.	TRBJ2-7	TRBD1	TGCAGTGCTAGTGTAGCCGGGACAGGGACCTACGAGCAGTACTTC	CSASVAGTGTYEQYF
TRBV7-9	.	TRBJ1-1	.	TGTGCCAGCAGCTACGAACATAGACCCGGAAACACCGAAGCTTTCTTT	CASSYEHRPGNTEAFF
TRBV10-3	few	TRBJ1-6	.	TGTGCCACCCACAGGGAGGGGGGTAATTCACCCCTCCACTTT	CATHREGGNSPLHF
TRBV5-5	many	TRBJ1-3	.	TGTGCCAGCAGCTTGGTGGGGACTGGAAACACCATATATTTT	CASSLVGTGNTIYF
TRBV28	.	TRBJ2-1	.	TGTGCCAGCAGCCACCGTCGGGACTCGAGCTCCTACAATGAGCAGTTCTTC	CASSHRRDSSSYNEQFF
TRBV7-1	few	TRBJ2-3	TRBD2	TGTGCCAGCAGCTCAGGGGGGGCTAGCGGGAGGGCCGAGGCTCGCGATACGCAGTATTTT	CASSSGGASGRAEARDTQYF
TRBV20-1	many	TRBJ2-1	TRBD2	TGCAGTGCTCTCAGACTAGCGGCAAACAATGAGCAGTTCTTC	CSALRLAANNEQFF
TRBV19	many	TRBJ1-5	TRBD1	TGTGCCAGTAAGAGGGGACAGACTACATATAGCAATCAGCCCCAGCATTTT	CASKRGQTTYSNQPQHF
TRBV12-3/TRBV12-4	many	TRBJ1-5	TRBD1	TGTGCCAGCAGCTTGACAGGGGGTAGCAATCAGCCCCAGCATTTT	CASSLTGGSNQPQHF
TRBV9	.	TRBJ1-2	TRBD1	TGTGCCAGCAGCGTAGACGGGACAGATGCTAACTATGGCTACACCTTC	CASSVDGTDANYGYTF
TRBV7-9	many	TRBJ1-1	.	TGTGCCAGCAGCCCGAACTCGGTCGGGGGCACTGAAGCTTTCTTT	CASSPNSVGGTEAFF
TRBV30	few	TRBJ1-1	.	TGTGCCTGGAGGTATGGACGGTACAAGAACACTGAAGCTTTCTTT	CAWRYGRYKNTEAFF
TRBV3-1	.	TRBJ2-5	TRBD2	TGTGCCAGCAGCCAAGTAGGCGGGGCGGGAGGGCCGGAGCAGTACTTC	CASSQVGGAGGPEQYF
TRBV5-1	.	TRBJ2-1	TRBD2	TGCGCCAGCAGCTTGGCTACGGGACTAGCGGTATACAATGAGCAGTTCTTC	CASSLATGLAVYNEQFF
TRBV7-6	.	TRBJ1-4	TRBD1	TGTGCCAGCAGCTCCCGGGACAGGCATAATGAAAAACTGTTTTTT	CASSSRDRHNEKLFF
TRBV19	.	TRBJ1-2	.	TGTGCCAGTAGATGGCTTGAGGGGGGCTCGGGCTACACCTTC	CASRWLEGGSGYTF
TRBV24-1	many	TRBJ1-2	.	TGTGCCACCAGTGGGTCACCTACAGAGAACTATGGCTACACCTTC	CATSGSPTENYGYTF
TRBV5-6	few	TRBJ2-3	.	TGTGCCAGCAGCTTGGCTATTACGCAGTATTTT	CASSLAITQYF
TRBV5-1	many	TRBJ1-2	.	TGCGCCAGCAGCTTGGTTTCGGGGGTCTATGGCTACACCTTC	CASSLVSGVYGYTF
TRBV18	many	TRBJ1-1	.	TGTGCCAGCTCACCATGGGACACGATGAACACTGAAGCTTTCTTT	CASSPWDTMNTEAFF
TRBV20-1	many	TRBJ2-7	TRBD1	TGCAGTGCTACTCCCGGGACAGGAGCCTACGAGCAGTACTTC	CSATPGTGAYEQYF
TRBV11-1	many	TRBJ2-1	TRBD2	TGTGCCAGCAGCTTTGTAACTAGCGGGAGGGCCCCCTCCTACAATGAGCAGTTCTTC	CASSFVTSGRAPSYNEQFF
TRBV12-3/TRBV12-4	.	TRBJ2-7	.	TGTGCCAGCAGTCCTACTCTACTAGAGCGCGAGCAGTACTTC	CASSPTLLEREQYF
TRBV20-1	few	TRBJ2-3	TRBD2	TGCAGTTTCCTAACGGGGGGGGCCACAGATACGCAGTATTTT	CSFLTGGATDTQYF
TRBV19	many	TRBJ2-1	TRBD1	TGTGCCAGTAGCGCTCCCAGACAGGGGCGTAGCTCCTACAATGAGCAGTTCTTC	CASSAPRQGRSSYNEQFF
TRBV2	few	TRBJ2-5	.	TGTGCCAGCAGTGTTGGGGGGCTGAAAGAGACCCAGTACTTC	CASSVGGLKETQYF
TRBV2	many	TRBJ1-5	TRBD1	TGTGCCAGCACCCCCAGGGGACAGGTCAGTCAGCCCCAGCATTTT	CASTPRGQVSQPQHF
TRBV11-1	many	TRBJ2-2	.	TGTGCCAGCAGCTCGGCTCCGGGGCCCCTCGACGGGGAGCTGTTTTTT	CASSSAPGPLDGELFF
TRBV27	.	TRBJ2-2	TRBD2	TGTGCCAGCAGTTTTCGGTTAGCGGGGCCCACCGGGGAGCTGTTTTTT	CASSFRLAGPTGELFF
TRBV12-3/TRBV12-4	many	TRBJ1-3	.	TGTGCCAGCAGCCGTACAGGGTCTGGAAACACCATATATTTT	CASSRTGSGNTIYF
TRBV10-3	many	TRBJ2-7	TRBD2	TGTGCCATCAGTGAAAGGGGGACTAGCGGGAACAACGAGCAGTACTTC	CAISERGTSGNNEQYF
TRBV2	many	TRBJ1-5	.	TGTGCCAGCAGCCCCGGGGGAGGGGGGAATAGCAATCAGCCCCAGCATTTT	CASSPGGGGNSNQPQHF
TRBV28	.	TRBJ2-7	.	TGTGCCAGCAGAAGAGCGGGTGCCCCCTACGAGCAGTACTTC	CASRRAGAPYEQYF